Listed below are T cell receptor beta chains from one sample, sequenced in a study of OX40 agonist ivuxolimab in advanced cancers. Using immunoSEQ multiplex PCR, the repertoire was profiled, and TCRdb retains in-frame clones only, with some absent. The profile covers 65,000 to 85,000 clones, with approximately 90% appearing a single time and 7.6% taken by the ten largest. The starting material was CD4+ or CD8+ T cells sorted from blood, obtained in a trial of the OX40 agonist ivuxolimab. All receptors come from an adult with an advanced solid tumor such as melanoma, head and neck, liver or kidney cancer. CDR3s include the opening cysteine and the closing phenylalanine or tryptophan. The order of the fields is J gene, clone size, D gene, V gene, CDR3 protein, CDR3 DNA. A D gene is named only where the DNA matches it firmly. Only some rows state a clone size, as once, few, many or a class for expanded clones.

j_gene: TRBJ2-7
abundance: -
d_gene: -
v_gene: TRBV29-1
CDR3aa: CSVVSGDSYEQYF
CDR3nt: TGCAGCGTTGTATCAGGGGACTCCTACGAGCAGTACTTC

j_gene: TRBJ1-1
abundance: -
d_gene: TRBD1
v_gene: TRBV15
CDR3aa: CATSRRQGASTEAFF
CDR3nt: TGTGCCACCAGCAGAAGACAGGGGGCAAGCACTGAAGCTTTCTTT

j_gene: TRBJ2-7
abundance: -
d_gene: TRBD2
v_gene: TRBV19
CDR3aa: CASSRLAGEFYEQYF
CDR3nt: TGTGCCAGTAGCAGACTAGCGGGGGAGTTCTACGAGCAGTACTTC

j_gene: TRBJ1-4
abundance: -
d_gene: -
v_gene: TRBV10-3
CDR3aa: CAISESHEKLFF
CDR3nt: TGTGCCATCAGTGAGTCTCATGAAAAACTGTTTTTT

j_gene: TRBJ2-7
abundance: -
d_gene: TRBD2
v_gene: TRBV7-8
CDR3aa: CASSLGSSGSSYEQYF
CDR3nt: TGTGCCAGCAGCTTAGGCTCTAGCGGTAGCTCCTACGAGCAGTACTTC

j_gene: TRBJ1-5
abundance: -
d_gene: -
v_gene: TRBV4-3
CDR3aa: CASSQAFNQPQHF
CDR3nt: TGCGCCAGCAGCCAGGCATTCAATCAGCCCCAGCATTTT

j_gene: TRBJ1-2
abundance: -
d_gene: TRBD1
v_gene: TRBV11-2
CDR3aa: CASRVTGRYGYTF
CDR3nt: TGTGCCAGCAGGGTGACAGGGCGCTATGGCTACACCTTC

j_gene: TRBJ1-2
abundance: -
d_gene: TRBD1
v_gene: TRBV16
CDR3aa: CASSQLVGTVNYGYTF
CDR3nt: TGTGCCAGCAGCCAATTGGTCGGGACAGTCAACTATGGCTACACCTTC

j_gene: TRBJ2-7
abundance: -
d_gene: TRBD2
v_gene: TRBV14
CDR3aa: CASSQLLAGRNEQYF
CDR3nt: TGTGCCAGCAGCCAACTACTAGCGGGGAGGAACGAGCAGTACTTC

j_gene: TRBJ2-3
abundance: -
d_gene: TRBD2
v_gene: TRBV5-6
CDR3aa: CASSLPGGPNTDTQYF
CDR3nt: TGTGCCAGCAGCTTGCCGGGGGGGCCTAACACAGATACGCAGTATTTT

j_gene: TRBJ1-1
abundance: -
d_gene: TRBD1
v_gene: TRBV5-1
CDR3aa: CASSVADREVTEAFF
CDR3nt: TGCGCCAGCAGCGTTGCCGACAGGGAGGTCACTGAAGCTTTCTTT

j_gene: TRBJ2-6
abundance: -
d_gene: TRBD2
v_gene: TRBV11-2
CDR3aa: CASSPPGAGVGANVLTF
CDR3nt: TGTGCCAGCAGCCCCCCCGGCGCGGGGGTCGGGGCCAACGTCCTGACTTTC

j_gene: TRBJ2-7
abundance: -
d_gene: TRBD1
v_gene: TRBV7-6
CDR3aa: CASSPGTGFAYEQYF
CDR3nt: TGTGCCAGCAGCCCCGGGACAGGGTTCGCCTACGAGCAGTACTTC

j_gene: TRBJ2-7
abundance: -
d_gene: -
v_gene: TRBV2
CDR3aa: CASSGVGEQYF
CDR3nt: TGTGCCAGCAGTGGCGTTGGCGAGCAGTACTTC

j_gene: TRBJ1-2
abundance: -
d_gene: TRBD1
v_gene: TRBV13
CDR3aa: CASSQMTGGDGYTF
CDR3nt: TGTGCCAGCAGTCAGATGACAGGGGGCGATGGCTACACCTTC

j_gene: TRBJ2-1
abundance: -
d_gene: TRBD2
v_gene: TRBV11-3
CDR3aa: CASSQLAGVYNEQFF
CDR3nt: TGTGCCAGCAGCCAGCTAGCGGGGGTCTACAATGAGCAGTTCTTC

j_gene: TRBJ2-7
abundance: -
d_gene: -
v_gene: TRBV4-3
CDR3aa: CASSQDGPPSSYEQYF
CDR3nt: TGCGCCAGCAGCCAAGATGGGCCGCCGAGCTCCTACGAGCAGTACTTC

j_gene: TRBJ2-7
abundance: -
d_gene: TRBD1
v_gene: TRBV6-1
CDR3aa: CASSQDRDYEQYF
CDR3nt: TGTGCCAGCAGCCAGGACAGGGACTACGAGCAGTACTTC

j_gene: TRBJ1-2
abundance: -
d_gene: -
v_gene: TRBV19
CDR3aa: CASSPLGGGPYGYTF
CDR3nt: TGTGCCAGTAGCCCTTTGGGGGGCGGCCCCTATGGCTACACCTTC

j_gene: TRBJ1-1
abundance: -
d_gene: TRBD1
v_gene: TRBV7-3
CDR3aa: CASQGGLGTEAFF
CDR3nt: TGTGCCAGCCAAGGGGGCTTAGGCACTGAAGCTTTCTTT

j_gene: TRBJ1-2
abundance: -
d_gene: -
v_gene: TRBV16
CDR3aa: CASSQSLGYTF
CDR3nt: TGTGCCAGCAGCCAATCTTTAGGCTACACCTTC

j_gene: TRBJ1-2
abundance: -
d_gene: TRBD1
v_gene: TRBV2
CDR3aa: CASRPQGAAFYGYTF
CDR3nt: TGTGCCAGCAGGCCTCAGGGGGCTGCGTTCTATGGCTACACCTTC

j_gene: TRBJ2-3
abundance: -
d_gene: -
v_gene: TRBV29-1
CDR3aa: CSARGVDTQYF
CDR3nt: TGCAGCGCCCGAGGTGTAGATACGCAGTATTTT

j_gene: TRBJ1-5
abundance: -
d_gene: TRBD1
v_gene: TRBV7-6
CDR3aa: CASSLEPGTGGLNQPQHF
CDR3nt: TGTGCCAGCAGCTTAGAGCCCGGGACAGGGGGCCTCAATCAGCCCCAGCATTTT

j_gene: TRBJ2-7
abundance: -
d_gene: TRBD2
v_gene: TRBV9
CDR3aa: CASSVSGGFSYEQYF
CDR3nt: TGTGCCAGCAGCGTTAGCGGGGGGTTCTCCTACGAGCAGTACTTC

j_gene: TRBJ2-7
abundance: once
d_gene: TRBD1
v_gene: TRBV7-6
CDR3aa: CASSFQAGQGSYEQYF
CDR3nt: TGTGCCAGCAGCTTCCAAGCGGGACAGGGGAGCTACGAGCAGTACTTC

j_gene: TRBJ1-6
abundance: -
d_gene: -
v_gene: TRBV25-1
CDR3aa: CASSDNRGNSPLHF
CDR3nt: TGTGCCAGCAGTGATAATCGGGGGAATTCACCCCTCCACTTT

j_gene: TRBJ2-5
abundance: -
d_gene: -
v_gene: TRBV14
CDR3aa: CASSQFRGRETQYF
CDR3nt: TGTGCCAGCAGCCAATTCCGGGGGCGGGAGACCCAGTACTTC

j_gene: TRBJ1-5
abundance: -
d_gene: -
v_gene: TRBV27
CDR3aa: CASSLSWGNQPQHF
CDR3nt: TGTGCCAGCAGTTTATCATGGGGGAATCAGCCCCAGCATTTT

j_gene: TRBJ1-4
abundance: -
d_gene: -
v_gene: TRBV5-1
CDR3aa: CASSLYSATNEKLFF
CDR3nt: TGCGCCAGCAGCTTATACAGTGCAACTAATGAAAAACTGTTTTTT

j_gene: TRBJ1-1
abundance: -
d_gene: -
v_gene: TRBV27
CDR3aa: CASRFRIDVKAFF
CDR3nt: TGTGCCAGCAGATTTCGGATCGACGTAAAAGCTTTCTTT

j_gene: TRBJ2-5
abundance: -
d_gene: -
v_gene: TRBV5-4
CDR3aa: CASSSGEGETQYF
CDR3nt: TGTGCCAGCAGCTCAGGGGAAGGAGAGACCCAGTACTTC

j_gene: TRBJ2-5
abundance: -
d_gene: -
v_gene: TRBV29-1
CDR3aa: CSALSPGEVVLGETQYF
CDR3nt: TGCAGCGCTCTAAGTCCGGGGGAGGTTGTTTTGGGGGAGACCCAGTACTTC

j_gene: TRBJ2-7
abundance: -
d_gene: -
v_gene: TRBV6-5
CDR3aa: CASSYAGTPTYEQYF
CDR3nt: TGTGCCAGCAGTTACGCGGGAACCCCCACCTACGAGCAGTACTTC

j_gene: TRBJ2-2
abundance: -
d_gene: -
v_gene: TRBV6-5
CDR3aa: CASSYSWGLGAGELFF
CDR3nt: TGTGCCAGCAGTTACTCGTGGGGGCTAGGGGCCGGGGAGCTGTTTTTT

j_gene: TRBJ2-7
abundance: -
d_gene: -
v_gene: TRBV7-9
CDR3aa: CASKAGAFYEQYF
CDR3nt: TGTGCCAGCAAGGCGGGGGCTTTCTACGAGCAGTACTTC

j_gene: TRBJ2-1
abundance: -
d_gene: -
v_gene: TRBV4-1
CDR3aa: CASSPEEREQFF
CDR3nt: TGCGCCAGCAGCCCGGAGGAGCGGGAGCAGTTCTTC

j_gene: TRBJ2-5
abundance: -
d_gene: TRBD2
v_gene: TRBV4-2
CDR3aa: CASSGQIAGARETQYF
CDR3nt: TGTGCCAGCAGCGGACAGATAGCGGGGGCCCGAGAGACCCAGTACTTC

j_gene: TRBJ1-1
abundance: -
d_gene: -
v_gene: TRBV30
CDR3aa: CAWRREGEAFF
CDR3nt: TGTGCCTGGAGACGAGAGGGAGAAGCTTTCTTT

j_gene: TRBJ2-7
abundance: -
d_gene: -
v_gene: TRBV5-6
CDR3aa: CASSLRGTVVYEQYF
CDR3nt: TGTGCCAGCAGCCTCCGGGGGACAGTGGTCTACGAGCAGTACTTC